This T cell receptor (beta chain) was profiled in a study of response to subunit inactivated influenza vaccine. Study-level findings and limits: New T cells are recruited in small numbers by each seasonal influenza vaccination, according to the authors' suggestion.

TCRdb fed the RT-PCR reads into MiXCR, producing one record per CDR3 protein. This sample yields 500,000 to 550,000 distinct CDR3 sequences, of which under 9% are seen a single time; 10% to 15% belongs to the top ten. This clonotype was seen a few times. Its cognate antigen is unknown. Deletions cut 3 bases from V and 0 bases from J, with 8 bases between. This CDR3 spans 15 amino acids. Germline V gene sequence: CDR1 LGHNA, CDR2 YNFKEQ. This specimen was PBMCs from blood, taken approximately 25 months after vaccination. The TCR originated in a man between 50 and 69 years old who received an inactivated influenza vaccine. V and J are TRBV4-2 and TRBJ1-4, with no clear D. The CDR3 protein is CASSQWEATNEKLFF. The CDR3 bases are TGTGCCAGCAGCCAGTGGGAAGCAACTAATGAAAAACTGTTTTTT.